The 26 T cell receptor beta chains below come from one sample, sequenced in a study of identical twins. TCRdb recomputed calls from the 5' RACE reads with MiXCR, one row per CDR3 protein. The sample records approximately 680,000 distinct CDR3 sequences, under 8.5% being singletons. A further study also used this sample, focusing on yellow fever vaccine responses in identical twins.

The source material was PBMCs. These receptors were collected from a woman aged 18-29 years in good health.

The chain carries TRBV6-5 and TRBJ2-5; D remains unclear. Trimming took off 0 bases at V and 2 bases at J, with 13 bases between the two ends. CDR3 size: 16 residues. Germline lookup yields CDR1 MNHEY and CDR2 SVGAGI. CDR3 nucleotide sequence: TGTGCCAGCAGTTACTCTGGCCGAGCTGAACAAGAGACCCAGTACTTC. This codes for CASSYSGRAEQETQYF.

This clonotype was seen a few times. The chain joins TRBV29-1 to TRBJ2-1, with D possibly TRBD2 on 6 matching bases. CDR3 length: 13 amino acids. The V end lost 5 bases, the J end lost 9 bases, and 17 bases lay between the germline ends. The V gene's germline CDR1 is SQVTM and CDR2 ANQGSEA. CDR3 DNA: TGCAGCGTTCACCCCCGACTAGGATTTGAGCAGTTCTTC. It codes for CSVHPRLGFEQFF.

This clonotype was observed at least ten times. This chain connects TRBV20-1 to TRBJ2-2, with 13 bases that match TRBD2. The CDR3 is 16 residues long. The V gene's germline CDR1 is DFQATT and CDR2 SNEGSKA (reference sequence). Losses at the gene ends were 3 bases for V and 4 bases for J; bases not matched to a gene: 5. CDR3 protein: CSASGGLAGSTGELFF. DNA for the CDR3: TGCAGTGCTAGTGGGGGACTAGCGGGAAGCACCGGGGAGCTGTTTTTT.

Only a few counts were recorded for this clonotype. The CDR3 nucleotides are TGTGCCAGCAGTTACTCGATTATCGGGGCCGGGTGGAATGAGCAGTTCTTC. It specifies CASSYSIIGAGWNEQFF. The rearrangement uses TRBV6-2 or TRBV6-3 and TRBJ2-1, with D perhaps matching TRBD1 or TRBD2 (5 bases each). This CDR3 contains 17 residues. The germline gives CDR1 MNHEY, CDR2 SVGEGT. V was trimmed by 0 bases and J by 7 bases, leaving 19 bases between them.

This clonotype turned up a few times. This chain connects TRBV10-3 to TRBJ1-1; possibly TRBD1 for D (5 bases). Germline CDR1 ENHRY, CDR2 SYGVKD. This CDR3 has 14 amino acids. Trimming took 6 bases from V and 1 from J, leaving 12 bases between them. The CDR3 bases are TGTGCCATCAGGCCGGGGGGGGAGAACACTGAAGCTTTCTTT. Translated, it gives CAIRPGGENTEAFF.

There are many counts of this clonotype. The chain recombines TRBV10-2 with TRBJ2-1; a possible D gene is TRBD1 (5 bases). Germline assignment: CDR1 WSHSY and CDR2 SAAADI. The CDR3 totals 14 residues. V was clipped by 4 bases and J by 6 bases, with 13 bases between them. CDR3 residues: CASSVVQGGNEQFF. CDR3 bases: TGCGCCAGCAGTGTGGTTCAGGGTGGCAATGAGCAGTTCTTC.

This clonotype was counted ten times or more. V and J are TRBV28 and TRBJ2-1; 10 nucleotides agree with TRBD2. The CDR3 consists of 15 residues. Germline CDR1 MDHEN, CDR2 SYDVKM. V lost 3 bases to trimming and J lost 10 bases; unmatched junction nucleotides: 9. The CDR3 region is CASSFWLAGVNEQFF. DNA for the CDR3: TGTGCCAGCAGTTTTTGGCTAGCGGGAGTCAACGAGCAGTTCTTC.

The chain has TRBV12-5 and TRBJ2-7, with D tentatively TRBD1 (6 bases). The V and J ends lost 1 base and 3 bases respectively, with 19 bases between them. The germline gives CDR1 LGHNT, CDR2 FRNRAP. The CDR3 runs 17 residues. CDR3 in amino acids: CASGLEQGGWLDYEQYF. As DNA, the CDR3 is TGTGCTAGTGGTTTGGAACAAGGGGGTTGGCTAGACTACGAGCAGTACTTC.

This clonotype has a count of ten or more. The J gene is TRBJ2-2, the V gene TRBV12-3 or TRBV12-4, with D possibly matching TRBD2 (5 bases). The length of the CDR3 is 17 residues. The germline V and J ends were trimmed by 5 bases and 5 bases, with 21 bases remaining between them. CDR3 nucleotide sequence: TGTGCCAGCAGTCCCTTTGAACGGCCCCCGGGGACCGGGGAGCTGTTTTTT. Protein: CASSPFERPPGTGELFF.

This rearrangement joins TRBV12-3 or TRBV12-4 to TRBJ1-4; 7 bases map to TRBD1. This CDR3 region has 12 residues. J was trimmed by 13 bases and V by 1 base; bases with no gene match: 3. CDR3 sequence: CASSLGQGRLFF. For the CDR3, the DNA is TGTGCCAGCAGTTTAGGACAGGGAAGACTGTTTTTT.

Only a few counts were recorded for this clonotype. This chain uses TRBV5-5 with TRBJ2-6; 7 bases are a match to TRBD1. Per germline, CDR1 SGHKS and CDR2 YYEKEE (reference sequence). CDR3 length: 16 amino acids. Trimming took 7 bases from V and 3 from J; bases not matched to a gene: 10. CDR3 sequence reads: CASFRGKAGGANVLTF. The CDR3 DNA reads TGTGCCAGCTTCAGGGGGAAGGCGGGTGGGGCCAACGTCCTGACTTTC.

The J gene is TRBJ2-2, the V gene TRBV6-5, with TRBD2 matching over 12 bases. The CDR3 covers 17 residues. Looked up from germline, CDR1 is MNHEY and CDR2 is SVGAGI. V gave up 5 bases and J gave up 0 bases; unmatched junction bases: 4. CDR3 bases: TGTGCCAGCAGTCTACGGACTAGCGGGGCGAACACCGGGGAGCTGTTTTTT. The encoded protein is CASSLRTSGANTGELFF.

The rearrangement links TRBV5-1 to TRBJ2-1; 11 positions match TRBD2. CDR1 is SGHRS and CDR2 is YFSETQ in the germline V gene. This CDR3 contains 15 residues. The trim removed 2 bases at V and 6 bases at J, leaving 4 bases unmatched. The CDR3 is CASSLPGLAANEQFF. The CDR3 nucleotides are TGCGCCAGCAGCTTACCGGGACTAGCGGCCAATGAGCAGTTCTTC.

The chain has TRBV25-1 and TRBJ2-1; D gene uncertain. The J call may be faulty, since TRBJ2-7 better matches the DNA end. This CDR3 has 12 amino acids. Germline V gene data show CDR1 as MGHDK and CDR2 as SYGVNS. CDR3 amino acids: CASSEYTDEQYF. The CDR3 DNA reads as TGTGCCAGCAGTGAATACACAGATGAGCAGTACTTC.

In this sample, this clonotype turned up many times. The V and J genes are TRBV25-1 and TRBJ1-1; D possibly corresponds to TRBD1 (6 bases). Germline CDR1 is MGHDK and CDR2 is SYGVNS. The germline V and J ends were trimmed by 3 bases and 3 bases, with 26 bases remaining between them. The length of the CDR3 is 19 residues. CDR3 DNA: TGTGCCAGCAGTGACTATAGCCCCGAAAAAACAGGGTGGTACACTGAAGCTTTCTTT. It is translated as CASSDYSPEKTGWYTEAFF.

This clonotype was seen a few times. The chain carries TRBV20-1 and TRBJ2-2, with TRBD1 matching over 8 bases. Per germline, CDR1 DFQATT and CDR2 SNEGSKA (reference sequence). V lost 5 bases, J lost 3 bases, and 2 bases stayed unmatched. The CDR3 spans 13 residues. CDR3: CSAPDRDTGELFF. In DNA, the CDR3 is TGCAGTGCTCCGGACAGGGACACCGGGGAGCTGTTTTTT.

V gene TRBV19 combines with J gene TRBJ2-1, with D perhaps assigned TRBD1 or TRBD2 (5 bases each). The CDR3 consists of 13 residues. Germline CDR1 reads LNHDA; CDR2 reads SQIVND (reference sequence). Trimming cost V 3 bases and J 9 bases, with 12 bases left between them. The CDR3: CASSIRFGAEQFF. The CDR3, as DNA: TGTGCCAGTAGTATTCGCTTCGGGGCTGAGCAGTTCTTC.

This clonotype was seen at least ten times. The J gene is TRBJ1-2, the V gene TRBV2; D call uncertain. V was trimmed by 2 bases and J by 4 bases, leaving 8 bases between them. The CDR3 contains 13 residues. Germline CDR1 is SNHLY and CDR2 is FYNNEI. The CDR3 sequence is CASSEHSSYGYTF. The DNA of the CDR3 is TGTGCCAGCAGTGAACATAGTTCCTATGGCTACACCTTC.

This clonotype came up a few times. The chain uses TRBV2 and TRBJ2-1; D is perhaps TRBD2 (7 bases). Germline V gene data show CDR1 as SNHLY and CDR2 as FYNNEI. The CDR3 consists of 17 residues. Trimming left V 2 bases short and J 5 bases short, with 19 bases between. CDR3 amino acids: CASSESSGGLRNNEQFF. CDR3 coding DNA: TGTGCCAGCAGTGAATCATCGGGGGGCTTAAGGAACAATGAGCAGTTCTTC.

This clonotype was counted between two and nine times. The J gene is TRBJ2-1, the V gene TRBV7-2, with D maybe TRBD2 (6 bases). The CDR3 extends over 14 amino acids. V lost 4 bases to trimming and J lost 7 bases, with 14 bases between them. Germline V gene data show CDR1 as SGHTA and CDR2 as FQGNSA. CDR3 loop: CASSSAGTPNEQFF. The DNA for the CDR3 is TGTGCCAGCAGCTCGGCCGGGACTCCGAATGAGCAGTTCTTC.

A few counts support this clonotype. The chain joins TRBV15 to TRBJ1-2; D not certain. This CDR3 is 14 amino acids long. CDR1 is LNHNV, CDR2 YYDKDF, per germline (reference sequence). The V and J ends lost 0 bases and 4 bases respectively, with 9 bases between them. The CDR3 DNA follows: TGTGCCACCAGCAGAGAAGGACGGAGCTATGGCTACACCTTC. Encoded protein: CATSREGRSYGYTF.

This rearrangement joins TRBV3-1 to TRBJ2-7; 11 nucleotides line up with TRBD2. This CDR3 is 19 amino acids long. The germline V gene encodes CDR1 LGHDT and CDR2 YNNKEL (reference sequence). Unmatched junction bases numbered 12, after V lost 0 bases and J lost 2 bases. The CDR3 DNA is TGTGCCAGCAGCCAAGACATCCTAGCGGGAGGACCCTCGGCCTACGAGCAGTACTTC. This encodes CASSQDILAGGPSAYEQYF.

The chain recombines TRBV10-3 with TRBJ2-1; D gene uncertain. V lost 3 bases and J lost 9, with 6 bases in between. The CDR3 runs 11 residues. From germline, CDR1 is ENHRY and CDR2 SYGVKD. In DNA, the CDR3 is TGTGCCATCAGTGATGTATCTGAGCAGTTCTTC. This gives the protein CAISDVSEQFF.

This clonotype was picked up many times. The gene calls are TRBV28 and TRBJ2-3; weak D call: TRBD2 (5 bases). In germline, CDR1 is MDHEN, CDR2 SYDVKM. The CDR3 is 13 amino acids. V was clipped by 7 bases and J by 4 bases, with 12 bases between them. CDR3 sequence: CASTRDWADTQYF. The CDR3 nucleotides read TGTGCCAGCACCCGGGATTGGGCAGATACGCAGTATTTT.

This clonotype was detected ten times or more. The rearrangement joins TRBV20-1 to TRBJ1-1; a possible D gene is TRBD1 (5 bases). Looked up from germline, CDR1 is DFQATT and CDR2 is SNEGSKA (reference sequence). This CDR3 is built from 13 residues. The germline V and J ends were trimmed by 3 bases and 1 base, with 9 bases remaining between them. CDR3 region: CSARGLGNTEAFF. CDR3 bases: TGCAGTGCTAGGGGACTTGGGAACACTGAAGCTTTCTTT.

This clonotype came up many times. The chain carries TRBV5-1 and TRBJ1-2, with D possibly TRBD1 on 5 matching bases. The V and J ends lost 3 bases and 3 bases respectively, with 15 bases between them. Looked up from germline, CDR1 is SGHRS and CDR2 is YFSETQ. CDR3 length: 15 amino acids. The CDR3 DNA reads TGCGCCAGCAGCTCGGGGGAGACAGTGCACTATGGCTACACCTTC. It encodes CASSSGETVHYGYTF.